What follows are 7 T cell receptor beta chains derived from one specimen sequenced in a study of monozygotic twins with inflammatory bowel disease. Following a re-call of the 5' RACE reads, TCRdb has one entry per CDR3 protein and lacks DNA. The table for this sample gives 200,000 to 250,000 distinct CDR3 sequences. The sequenced sample was blood. These receptors were taken from a human donor with ulcerative colitis or Crohn's disease, or a healthy co-twin of an affected twin (not recorded which).

J is TRBJ2-5 and V is TRBV7-2; there is no DNA to check the TCRdb D call of TRBD1. Germline-derived CDR1 and CDR2 are SGHTA and FQGNSA. The CDR3 is 14 residues long. CDR3 sequence: CASSRPPYQETQYF.

This chain links TRBV7-8 with TRBJ2-7; the TCRdb D gene call, TRBD2, has no DNA to confirm it. Germline CDR1 is SGHVS and CDR2 is FQNEAQ. CDR3 length: 14 residues. This chain's CDR3 is CASSFGTATYEQYF.

V usage is TRBV27 and J usage is TRBJ2-1; checking the TCRdb D call of TRBD2 is not possible without DNA. Germline CDR1 MNHEY, CDR2 SMNVEV (reference sequence). The CDR3 covers 20 residues. CDR3 loop: CASRRLGWTSGMSSYNEQFF.

The rearrangement uses TRBV3-1 and TRBJ1-1; TCRdb gives TRBD1 as the D gene, but with no DNA this cannot be confirmed. Germline values: CDR1 LGHDT, CDR2 YNNKEL (reference sequence). CDR3 length: 17 residues. The CDR3: CASTARTGGFGNTEAFF.

This chain connects TRBV5-8 to TRBJ2-3; TCRdb lists TRBD1, though no DNA is available to test this call. The CDR3 sequence is 17 residues long. CDR1 SGHTS and CDR2 YDEGEE come from the germline V gene. The CDR3 loop is CASSYLSWTGSTDTQYF. The variable domain in full, with the rest retrieved from reference TRBV5-8 and TRBJ2-3, is EAGVTQSPTHLIKTRGQQATLRCSPISGHTSVYWYQQALGLGLQFLLWYDEGEERNRGNFPPRFSGRQFPNYSSELNVNALELEDSALYLCASSYLSWTGSTDTQYFGPGTRLTVL.

The chain uses TRBV6-2 or TRBV6-3 and TRBJ2-3. The CDR3 length is 11 residues. The V gene's germline CDR1 is MNHEY and CDR2 SVGEGT. The CDR3 is CASRKEDTQYF.

The CDR3 reads CSVGGGTDTQYF. This chain links TRBV29-1 with TRBJ2-3; the TCRdb call, TRBD2, lacks DNA for checking. The V gene's germline CDR1 is SQVTM and CDR2 ANQGSEA. The CDR3 extends over 12 amino acids.